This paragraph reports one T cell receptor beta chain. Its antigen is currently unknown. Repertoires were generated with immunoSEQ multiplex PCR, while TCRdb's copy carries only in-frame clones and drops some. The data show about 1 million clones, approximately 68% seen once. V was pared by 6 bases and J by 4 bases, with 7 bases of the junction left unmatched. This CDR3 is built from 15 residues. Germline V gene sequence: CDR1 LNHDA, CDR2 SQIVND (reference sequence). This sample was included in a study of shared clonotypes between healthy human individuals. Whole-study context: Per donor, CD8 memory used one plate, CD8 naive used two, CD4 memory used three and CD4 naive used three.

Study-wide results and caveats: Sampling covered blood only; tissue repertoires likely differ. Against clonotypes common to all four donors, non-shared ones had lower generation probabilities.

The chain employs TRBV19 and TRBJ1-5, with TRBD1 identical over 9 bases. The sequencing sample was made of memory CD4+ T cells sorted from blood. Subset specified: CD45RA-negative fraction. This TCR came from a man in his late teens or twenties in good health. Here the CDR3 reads CASRPDRGGNQPQHF. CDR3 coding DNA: TGTGCCAGTAGACCGGACAGGGGAGGGAATCAGCCCCAGCATTTT.